The 14 T cell receptor beta chains below all came from one sample that was sequenced in a study of T cells in localized non-small cell lung cancer. Clones were sequenced by immunoSEQ multiplex PCR, and TCRdb holds only the in-frame ones, with some missing. The table has approximately 17,000 clones, approximately 80% seen once. Specimen: peripheral blood, collected before any cancer treatment. The receptors were sampled from a male donor aged 60 or over with stage I lung adenocarcinoma.

This chain uses TRBV4-2 with TRBJ2-5, with TRBD2 matching 12 bases. This CDR3 is 18 amino acids long. With 1 base clipped from V and 5 bases from J, the junction kept 11 bases outside the gene matches. Germline V lookup: CDR1 LGHNA, CDR2 YNFKEQ. Here the CDR3 DNA reads TGTGCCAGCAGCCAAGCCGGTCTAGCGGGAGGGCCATGGGAGACCCAGTACTTC. Its protein product is CASSQAGLAGGPWETQYF.

This chain connects TRBV29-1 to TRBJ2-7, with D perhaps matching TRBD1 (8 bases). CDR1 SQVTM and CDR2 ANQGSEA come from the germline V gene. The CDR3 is 16 residues long. The V end lost 6 bases, the J end lost 1 base, and 22 bases lay between the germline ends. The CDR3 protein is CSVLQGGAGLSYEQYF. Written as DNA, the CDR3 is TGCAGCGTGTTACAGGGGGGGGCGGGACTATCCTACGAGCAGTACTTC.

Of note for this clone: A read error may produce the germline difference seen at one junction end. This chain links TRBV2 with TRBJ1-1; a possible D gene is TRBD1 (6 bases). The CDR3 has 13 residues. Germline-derived CDR1 and CDR2 are SNHLY and FYNNEI. The CDR3 here is CASRRTENTKAFF. The CDR3 bases are TGTGCCAGCAGGAGGACAGAGAACACTAAAGCTTTCTTT.

This clone appeared once. The J gene is TRBJ1-5, the V gene TRBV28; D gene unclear. Trimming left V 3 bases short and J 2 bases short, with 11 bases between. CDR3 length: 15 residues. Looked up from germline, CDR1 is MDHEN and CDR2 is SYDVKM. CDR3 residues: CASSFEVIGNQPQHF. CDR3 DNA: TGTGCCAGCAGTTTTGAGGTAATAGGCAATCAGCCCCAGCATTTT.

The V call is TRBV7-3, the J call TRBJ1-2; D ambiguous. Germline V CDR1 and CDR2: SGHTA, FQGTGA. V lost 5 bases to trimming and J lost 3 bases, with 13 bases between them. This CDR3 spans 14 amino acids. The CDR3 nucleotides are TGTGCCAGCAGCCCCGACCCGACGGACTATGGCTACACCTTC. This gives the protein CASSPDPTDYGYTF.

This clone is deemed medium-sized. The J gene is TRBJ2-2, the V gene TRBV23-1, with TRBD2 matching 10 bases. TRBV23-1 is known as an ORF, though its function is uncertain. The CDR3 has 16 amino acids. V gave up 6 bases and J gave up 3 bases; unmatched junction bases: 7. The CDR3 sequence: CASRGSGGIDTGELFF. CDR3 in DNA: TGCGCCAGCAGGGGTAGCGGGGGGATAGACACCGGGGAGCTGTTTTTT.

The chain combines TRBV7-2 with TRBJ1-2; 7 bases agree with TRBD1. The germline V gene encodes CDR1 SGHTA and CDR2 FQGNSA. J lost 4 bases, V lost 4 bases, and 12 bases had no gene match. This CDR3 has 16 amino acids. The DNA for the CDR3 is TGTGCCAGCAGCTACGTACCAGGGGGGTCGGGCTATGGCTACACCTTC. As protein: CASSYVPGGSGYGYTF. Complete variable domain (other parts from reference TRBV7-2 and TRBJ1-2): GAGVSQSPSNKVTEKGKDVELRCDPISGHTALYWYRQSLGQGLEFLIYFQGNSAPDKSGLPSDRFSAERTGGSVSTLTIQRTQQEDSAVYLCASSYVPGGSGYGYTFGSGTRLTVV.

The chain recombines TRBV6-5 with TRBJ2-7; no clear D. The CDR3 has 15 residues. Trimming stripped 0 bases from V and 3 bases from J, with 12 bases between. Germline V CDR1 and CDR2: MNHEY, SVGAGI. The CDR3 DNA reads as TGTGCCAGCAGTTACTCGCACGGCGGCGGCTACGAGCAGTACTTC. It is translated as CASSYSHGGGYEQYF.

For the CDR3, the DNA is TGCGCCAGCAGCTTGGCCCTACAGGGTTCCTATGGCTACACCTTC. Protein sequence: CASSLALQGSYGYTF. This sequence joins TRBV5-1 and TRBJ1-2, with a weak D call TRBD1 (6 bases). Trimming stripped 0 bases from V and 4 bases from J, with 13 bases between. The CDR3 loop spans 15 amino acids. Per germline, CDR1 SGHRS and CDR2 YFSETQ.

This clone was recorded only once. The rearrangement uses TRBV9 and TRBJ1-4; D uncertain. The CDR3 spans 16 residues. CDR1 is SGDLS and CDR2 is YYNGEE in the germline V gene. V was shortened by 0 bases and J by 0 bases, with 9 bases between the two germline ends. CDR3 DNA: TGTGCCAGCAGCGTAGGGCCAGTTGCAACTAATGAAAAACTGTTTTTT. Its translation: CASSVGPVATNEKLFF.

This clone occurred a few times. The chain couples TRBV6-5 to TRBJ2-7, with D perhaps being TRBD1 or TRBD2 (5 bases each). Trimming stripped 5 bases from V and 2 bases from J, with 13 bases between. Germline V CDR1 and CDR2: MNHEY, SVGAGI. This CDR3 region has 14 residues. The CDR3 reads CASSGGSYPYEQYF. DNA for the CDR3: TGTGCCAGCAGTGGGGGTAGCTACCCCTACGAGCAGTACTTC.

The chain uses TRBV6-5 and TRBJ2-1, with D maybe TRBD2 (7 bases). Germline CDR1 is MNHEY and CDR2 is SVGAGI. The CDR3 spans 13 residues. V was pared by 8 bases and J by 3 bases, with 11 bases between. This CDR3 is CASSRGGYNEQFF. The CDR3 coding sequence is TGTGCCAGCTCGAGGGGGGGCTACAATGAGCAGTTCTTC.

The V call is TRBV28, the J call TRBJ1-4; D might be TRBD1 (6 bases). The germline V gene encodes CDR1 MDHEN and CDR2 SYDVKM. The CDR3 extends over 16 amino acids. V was pared by 5 bases and J by 7 bases, with 20 bases between. For the CDR3, the DNA is TGTGCCAGCAGTCTCTCCCTAGGGGGTGGAGGTGAAAAACTGTTTTTT. It translates to CASSLSLGGGGEKLFF. Full variable domain (outside the CDR3, taken from reference TRBV28 and TRBJ1-4): DVKVTQSSRYLVKRTGEKVFLECVQDMDHENMFWYRQDPGLGLRLIYFSYDVKMKEKGDIPEGYSVSREKKERFSLILESASTNQTSMYLCASSLSLGGGGEKLFFGSGTQLSVL.

The gene calls are TRBV10-2 and TRBJ2-1, with a possible D match to TRBD2 (6 bases). This CDR3 contains 15 residues. Looked up from germline, CDR1 is WSHSY and CDR2 is SAAADI. V was clipped by 8 bases and J by 6 bases, with 20 bases between them. CDR3 amino acids: CASSERLAFSNEQFF. The CDR3, as DNA: TGCGCCAGCTCTGAACGGCTAGCGTTTAGCAATGAGCAGTTCTTC.